This is a list of T cell receptor beta chains from one sample in a study of cytomegalovirus exposure and HLA in healthy donors. Profiled with immunoSEQ multiplex PCR; TCRdb holds only in-frame clones, not every one. The data hold about 130,000 clones, with approximately 88% observed a single time. Sample: PBMCs. All receptors derive from a woman between 18 and 30 years old in good health and CMV-seronegative. The CDR3 runs from the conserved cysteine through the conserved F or W. D genes are given only for firm matches. Part of the rows lack a size; the others show once, few, many or a class for expanded clones.

j_call	d_call	clone_size	v_call	cdr3_aa	cdr3_nt
TRBJ1-3	TRBD1	.	TRBV4-2	CASSQVTGQYGNTIYF	TGTGCCAGCAGCCAGGTCACGGGACAGTATGGAAACACCATATATTTT
TRBJ1-3	.	once	TRBV30	CAWSVSRGYGNTIYF	TGTGCCTGGAGTGTATCACGGGGATACGGAAACACCATATATTTT
TRBJ2-7	TRBD1	.	TRBV13	CASSSGQSSYEQYF	TGTGCCAGCAGCTCGGGACAGAGCTCCTACGAGCAGTACTTC
TRBJ2-2	.	once	TRBV5-6	CASSFRGAPPGELFF	TGTGCCAGCAGCTTTCGGGGGGCTCCTCCCGGGGAGCTGTTTTTT
TRBJ2-5	.	.	TRBV5-6	CASSLIADQETQYF	TGTGCCAGCAGCTTGATCGCAGACCAAGAGACCCAGTACTTC
TRBJ2-2	TRBD1	.	TRBV7-9	CASSTGGSANTGELFF	TGTGCCAGCAGCACAGGGGGATCCGCGAACACCGGGGAGCTGTTTTTT
TRBJ2-1	.	many	TRBV6-5	CASSSREHNEQFF	TGTGCCAGCAGTTCGCGGGAACACAATGAGCAGTTCTTC
TRBJ2-2	TRBD1	.	TRBV19	CASSPWGQGRTGELFF	TGTGCCAGTAGTCCCTGGGGACAGGGGAGGACCGGGGAGCTGTTTTTT
TRBJ2-3	TRBD1	once	TRBV6-1	CASSDPGQGPDTQYF	TGTGCCAGCAGTGACCCGGGACAGGGTCCAGATACGCAGTATTTT
TRBJ2-1	.	.	TRBV7-9	CASSANIFYPLFF	TGTGCCAGCAGCGCCAATATTTTCTACCCTCTGTTCTTC
TRBJ1-2	TRBD1	.	TRBV18	CASSPGTGDYGYTF	TGTGCCAGCTCACCCGGGACAGGGGACTATGGCTACACCTTC
TRBJ1-4	TRBD1	.	TRBV29-1	CSVDRTGGSSTNEKLFF	TGCAGCGTTGACCGGACAGGGGGCTCATCAACTAATGAAAAACTGTTTTTT
TRBJ2-7	.	.	TRBV7-6	CASSSPERYEQYF	TGTGCCAGCAGCTCCCCTGAGAGATACGAGCAGTACTTC
TRBJ2-3	TRBD2	.	TRBV28	CASLRAGPTDTQYF	TGTGCCAGCCTTCGAGCGGGGCCCACAGATACGCAGTATTTT
TRBJ1-5	TRBD1	.	TRBV18	CASSPTGVSGNQPQHF	TGTGCCAGCTCACCAACAGGGGTTTCAGGCAATCAGCCCCAGCATTTT
TRBJ2-7	.	.	TRBV18	CASSPPGGYEQYF	TGTGCCAGCTCACCACCCGGGGGCTACGAGCAGTACTTC
TRBJ2-7	.	few	TRBV4-1	CASSQGGAYEQYF	TGCGCCAGCAGCCAAGGGGGGGCCTACGAGCAGTACTTC
TRBJ2-3	.	.	TRBV5-6	CASSLGADTQYF	TGTGCCAGCAGCTTGGGAGCAGATACGCAGTATTTT
TRBJ2-7	TRBD2	.	TRBV10-3	CAIRRLAGGDYEQYF	TGTGCCATCAGGAGACTAGCGGGCGGGGACTACGAGCAGTACTTC
TRBJ1-1	.	.	TRBV28	CASSPGMNTEAFF	TGTGCCAGCAGCCCGGGTATGAACACTGAAGCTTTCTTT
TRBJ2-1	.	.	TRBV27	CASALGGDYNEQFF	TGTGCCAGCGCATTGGGGGGAGACTACAATGAGCAGTTCTTC
TRBJ2-3	TRBD2	.	TRBV10-3	CAISERLAGSTDTQYF	TGTGCCATCAGTGAGCGACTAGCGGGGAGCACAGATACGCAGTATTTT
TRBJ1-1	.	.	TRBV29-1	CSVQGRLNTEAFF	TGCAGCGTACAGGGAAGGCTGAACACTGAAGCTTTCTTT
TRBJ1-1	TRBD1	once	TRBV6-1	CASRDRPVRGAFF	TGTGCCAGCCGGGACAGACCCGTAAGGGGCGCTTTCTTT
TRBJ2-3	.	.	TRBV5-1	CASSRQDSTDTQYF	TGCGCCAGCAGCCGACAGGATAGCACAGATACGCAGTATTTT
TRBJ2-1	TRBD2	.	TRBV10-3	CATTPIAGGDNEQFF	TGTGCCACCACCCCTATAGCGGGAGGGGACAATGAGCAGTTCTTC
TRBJ2-5	TRBD2	.	TRBV27	CASSLFGGETQYF	TGTGCCAGCAGTTTATTCGGGGGGGAGACCCAGTACTTC
TRBJ2-7	.	.	TRBV6-4	CASSDHSLVTYEQYF	TGTGCCAGCAGTGACCACTCACTAGTTACCTACGAGCAGTACTTC
TRBJ1-1	.	.	TRBV4-1	CASSQLGVSDRKNTEAFF	TGCGCCAGCAGCCAACTGGGGGTTTCGGACAGAAAGAACACTGAAGCTTTCTTT
TRBJ2-7	.	.	TRBV11-3	CASSFEISYEQYF	TGTGCCAGCAGCTTCGAGATTTCCTACGAGCAGTACTTC
TRBJ2-7	TRBD1	.	TRBV5-6	CASSLGDRVYEQYF	TGTGCCAGCAGCTTAGGGGACAGGGTTTACGAGCAGTACTTC